The clone carrying this TCR beta chain was seen more than once but under ten times. This entry belongs to a study of T-cell reconstitution after alpha-beta-depleted transplantation in children. The CDR3 has 13 residues. The V and J ends lost 7 bases and 8 bases, in that order; junction bases with no gene match: 8. Researchers prepared the TCRbeta library using unique molecular identifiers, the study reports. TCRdb passed the PCR reads through MiXCR, listing each CDR3 protein once. The sample has 450,000 to 500,000 distinct CDR3 sequences; around an eighth are singletons. This receptor was obtained from a human donor who donated a stem cell graft to a child with combined immunodeficiency. Specimen: PBMCs from the stem cell graft donor, collected from the stem cell graft. The V and J genes are TRBV12-3 or TRBV12-4 and TRBJ2-1, with 7 bases fitting TRBD2. CDR3 sequence: CASTPTSMHEQFF. Here the CDR3 DNA reads TGTGCCAGCACCCCGACTAGCATGCATGAGCAGTTCTTC.